These T cell receptor beta chains were read from a single sample in a study of shared clonotypes between healthy human individuals. Libraries were prepared by immunoSEQ multiplex PCR; TCRdb keeps only in-frame clonotypes and omits some of them. The data show 2 million or so clones, 85% to 95% seen once. The source material was naive CD4+ T cells sorted from blood. Every receptor here comes from a young man in good health. The CDR3 runs from the conserved cysteine through the conserved F or W. A D gene is named only where the DNA matches it firmly. For some rows the clone size is stated as once, few or many, or as a class when expanded; others skip it.

v_gene: TRBV10-3; j_gene: TRBJ2-3; abundance: -; d_gene: -; CDR3aa: CAISVQGTTDTQYF; CDR3nt: TGTGCCATCAGTGTACAGGGTACCACAGATACGCAGTATTTT
v_gene: TRBV2; j_gene: TRBJ2-7; abundance: -; d_gene: TRBD2; CDR3aa: CASRASSGRAHEQYF; CDR3nt: TGTGCCAGCAGGGCCTCTAGCGGGAGGGCCCACGAGCAGTACTTC
v_gene: TRBV19; j_gene: TRBJ2-5; abundance: -; d_gene: TRBD1; CDR3aa: CASGDRYQETQYF; CDR3nt: TGTGCCAGCGGGGACAGATACCAAGAGACCCAGTACTTC
v_gene: TRBV28; j_gene: TRBJ1-2; abundance: -; d_gene: -; CDR3aa: CASSPSRAGGYTF; CDR3nt: TGTGCCAGCAGTCCGTCGAGGGCGGGGGGCTACACCTTC
v_gene: TRBV4-1; j_gene: TRBJ1-4; abundance: once; d_gene: -; CDR3aa: CASSLPGVTNEKLFF; CDR3nt: TGCGCCAGCAGCCTGCCAGGAGTAACTAATGAAAAACTGTTTTTT
v_gene: TRBV19; j_gene: TRBJ2-3; abundance: -; d_gene: -; CDR3aa: CASSIGMALTDTQYF; CDR3nt: TGTGCCAGTAGTATAGGGATGGCTCTGACAGATACGCAGTATTTT
v_gene: TRBV7-3; j_gene: TRBJ2-1; abundance: once; d_gene: -; CDR3aa: CASSPVGGAEQFF; CDR3nt: TGTGCCAGCAGCCCGGTCGGGGGTGCAGAGCAGTTCTTC
v_gene: TRBV10-3; j_gene: TRBJ2-7; abundance: -; d_gene: -; CDR3aa: CAISVVGAYEQYF; CDR3nt: TGTGCCATCAGTGTGGTCGGGGCCTACGAGCAGTACTTC
v_gene: TRBV11-3; j_gene: TRBJ2-4; abundance: -; d_gene: TRBD2; CDR3aa: CARPSGSGRCLAKNIQYF; CDR3nt: TGTGCCAGACCCAGTGGTAGCGGGAGGTGCCTAGCCAAAAACATTCAGTACTTC
v_gene: TRBV9; j_gene: TRBJ1-3; abundance: -; d_gene: -; CDR3aa: CASSPGVAGNTIYF; CDR3nt: TGTGCCAGCAGCCCCGGGGTGGCTGGAAACACCATATATTTT
v_gene: TRBV5-1; j_gene: TRBJ2-5; abundance: -; d_gene: -; CDR3aa: CASSGGTAGETQYF; CDR3nt: TGCGCCAGCAGCGGAGGGACAGCGGGAGAGACCCAGTACTTC
v_gene: TRBV7-9; j_gene: TRBJ2-3; abundance: -; d_gene: -; CDR3aa: CASSSLPGDTQYF; CDR3nt: TGTGCCAGCAGCTCACTCCCCGGCGATACGCAGTATTTT
v_gene: TRBV30; j_gene: TRBJ1-2; abundance: -; d_gene: TRBD1; CDR3aa: CAWSVQGAHGYTF; CDR3nt: TGTGCCTGGAGTGTACAGGGGGCTCATGGCTACACCTTC
v_gene: TRBV7-9; j_gene: TRBJ2-7; abundance: -; d_gene: -; CDR3aa: CASSLQGPYEQYF; CDR3nt: TGTGCCAGCAGCCTACAGGGTCCCTACGAGCAGTACTTC
v_gene: TRBV13; j_gene: TRBJ2-7; abundance: -; d_gene: TRBD2; CDR3aa: CASSLVFSGETSGSYTDYEQYF; CDR3nt: TGTGCCAGCAGCTTAGTTTTCTCGGGTGAGACTAGCGGGAGTTATACGGACTACGAGCAGTACTTC
v_gene: TRBV6-5; j_gene: TRBJ2-7; abundance: -; d_gene: TRBD2; CDR3aa: CASSSPGLAVHEQYF; CDR3nt: TGTGCCAGCAGTTCCCCGGGACTAGCGGTCCACGAGCAGTACTTC
v_gene: TRBV7-2; j_gene: TRBJ2-1; abundance: -; d_gene: TRBD2; CDR3aa: CASSHRLAGGVFDEQFF; CDR3nt: TGTGCCAGCAGCCACCGACTAGCGGGAGGAGTCTTCGATGAGCAGTTCTTC
v_gene: TRBV5-1; j_gene: TRBJ2-5; abundance: -; d_gene: -; CDR3aa: CASSLDTETQYF; CDR3nt: TGCGCCAGCAGCTTAGATACTGAGACCCAGTACTTC
v_gene: TRBV5-1; j_gene: TRBJ2-3; abundance: -; d_gene: -; CDR3aa: CASAGANTDTQYF; CDR3nt: TGCGCCAGCGCAGGGGCGAACACAGATACGCAGTATTTT
v_gene: TRBV14; j_gene: TRBJ1-1; abundance: -; d_gene: TRBD1; CDR3aa: CASSPDRVNTEAFF; CDR3nt: TGTGCCAGCAGCCCAGACAGGGTGAACACTGAAGCTTTCTTT
v_gene: TRBV4-2; j_gene: TRBJ2-7; abundance: -; d_gene: -; CDR3aa: CASSQGLNNRQYF; CDR3nt: TGTGCCAGCAGCCAAGGACTAAACAATCGGCAGTACTTC